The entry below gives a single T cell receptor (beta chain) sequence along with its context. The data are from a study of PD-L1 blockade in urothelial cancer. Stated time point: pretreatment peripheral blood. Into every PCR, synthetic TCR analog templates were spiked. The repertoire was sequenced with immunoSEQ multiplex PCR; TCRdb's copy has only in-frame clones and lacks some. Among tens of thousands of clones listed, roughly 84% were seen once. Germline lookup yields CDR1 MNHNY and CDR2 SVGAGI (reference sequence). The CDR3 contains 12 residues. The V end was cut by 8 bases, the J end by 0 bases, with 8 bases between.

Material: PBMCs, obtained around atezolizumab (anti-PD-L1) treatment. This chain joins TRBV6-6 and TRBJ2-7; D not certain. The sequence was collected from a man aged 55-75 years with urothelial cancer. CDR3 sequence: CASSKSSYEQYF. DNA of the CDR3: TGTGCCAGCTCCAAGAGCTCCTACGAGCAGTACTTC.